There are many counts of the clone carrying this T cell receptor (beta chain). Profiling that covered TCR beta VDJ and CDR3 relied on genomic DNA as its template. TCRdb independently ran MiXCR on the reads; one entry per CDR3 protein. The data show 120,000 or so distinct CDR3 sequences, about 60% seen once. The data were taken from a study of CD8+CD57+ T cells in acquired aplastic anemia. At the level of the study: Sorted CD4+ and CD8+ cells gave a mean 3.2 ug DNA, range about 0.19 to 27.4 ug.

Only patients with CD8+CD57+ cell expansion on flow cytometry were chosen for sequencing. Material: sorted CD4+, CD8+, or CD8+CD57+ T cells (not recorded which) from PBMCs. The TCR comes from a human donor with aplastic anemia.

CDR3 coding DNA: TGCAGTGCTAGAAGACTAGCGGATAACACCGGGGAGCTGTTTTTT. Translation gives CSARRLADNTGELFF. This chain links TRBV20-1 with TRBJ2-2, with 9 nucleotides matching TRBD2. The CDR3 extends over 15 amino acids. Germline trimming cut 2 bases from V and 2 bases from J; bases unmatched to any gene: 3. Germline-derived CDR1 and CDR2 are DFQATT and SNEGSKA (reference sequence).